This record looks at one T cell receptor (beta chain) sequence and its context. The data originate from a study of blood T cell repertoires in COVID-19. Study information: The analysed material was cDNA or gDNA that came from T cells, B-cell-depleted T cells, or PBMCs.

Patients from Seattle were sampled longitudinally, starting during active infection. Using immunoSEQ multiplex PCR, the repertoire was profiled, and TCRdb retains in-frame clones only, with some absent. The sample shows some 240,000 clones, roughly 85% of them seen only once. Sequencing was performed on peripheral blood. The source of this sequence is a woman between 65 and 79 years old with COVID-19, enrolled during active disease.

The CDR3 is CASSLLGASGNTEAFF. CDR3 nucleotide sequence: TGTGCCAGCAGCTTATTGGGGGCCAGCGGTAACACTGAAGCTTTCTTT. V usage is TRBV7-2 and J usage is TRBJ1-1; tentatively, D is TRBD1 (6 bases). V shed 2 bases and J shed 2 bases, with 15 bases lying between them. This CDR3 has 16 residues. Germline assignment: CDR1 SGHTA and CDR2 FQGNSA.